The 15 T cell receptor beta chains listed next were all sequenced from one sample in a study of cytomegalovirus exposure and HLA in healthy donors. PCR primers comprised 60 Vbeta and 13 Jbeta primers. Using immunoSEQ multiplex PCR, the repertoire was profiled, and TCRdb retains in-frame clones only, with some absent. This table holds around 150,000 clones, 75% found once. The source material was PBMCs. The receptors were sampled from a man aged 18-30 years in good health and CMV-seronegative.

This chain connects TRBV9 to TRBJ2-1; 7 nucleotides match TRBD1. CDR1 and CDR2 (germline): SGDLS, YYNGEE. The length of the CDR3 is 13 residues. With V trimmed by 7 bases and J by 4 bases, 5 bases remained unmatched. The CDR3 spells CASGPGQYNEQFF. CDR3 DNA: TGTGCCAGCGGACCGGGACAGTACAATGAGCAGTTCTTC.

A remark on this clone: The junction departs from germline at one end; a sequencing error may be responsible. The gene calls are TRBV7-9 and TRBJ2-6, with 10 bases that match TRBD1. Germline V gene sequence: CDR1 SEHNR, CDR2 FQNEAQ (reference sequence). The CDR3 sequence is 17 residues long. CDR3 in DNA: TGTTCCAGCAGCTTACTCGGACAGGGGGTGAGGGCCAACGTCCTGACTTTC. Translated, it gives CSSSLLGQGVRANVLTF.

This chain connects TRBV18 to TRBJ1-2; 10 bases are shared with TRBD1. The germline gives CDR1 KGHSH, CDR2 LQKENI. The CDR3 consists of 15 residues. V lost 6 bases and J lost 3; bases outside the gene matches: 7. CDR3 protein: CASSHAGTGDYGYTF. CDR3 nucleotides: TGTGCCAGCTCTCATGCCGGGACAGGGGACTATGGCTACACCTTC.

The chain recombines TRBV7-8 with TRBJ2-3; 7 bases line up with TRBD1. The CDR3 runs 15 residues. Germline V gene lookup returns CDR1 SGHVS and CDR2 FQNEAQ. With 1 base clipped from V and 0 bases from J, the junction kept 1 base outside the gene matches. In DNA, the CDR3 is TGTGCCAGCAGCTTAGACAGGGGAAGCACAGATACGCAGTATTTT. Translated: CASSLDRGSTDTQYF.

The chain combines TRBV5-1 with TRBJ1-1; 7 positions agree with TRBD1. Looked up from germline, CDR1 is SGHRS and CDR2 is YFSETQ. Trimming removed 0 bases from V and 7 bases from J; junction bases left unmatched: 6. The CDR3 runs 14 residues. CDR3 protein: CASSLVTGTDEAFF. CDR3 nucleotides: TGCGCCAGCAGCTTGGTGACCGGGACAGATGAAGCTTTCTTT. Full variable domain (remainder filled in from reference TRBV5-1 and TRBJ1-1): KAGVTQTPRYLIKTRGQQVTLSCSPISGHRSVSWYQQTPGQGLQFLFEYFSETQRNKGNFPGRFSGRQFSNSRSEMNVSTLELGDSALYLCASSLVTGTDEAFFGQGTRLTVV.

The gene calls are TRBV21-1 and TRBJ2-7; whether TRBD2, the table's D call, matches the DNA was not checked. TRBV21-1 constitutes a pseudogene. This CDR3 is built from 18 residues. The DNA for the CDR3 is TGTGCCAGCAGCAAAGTCGCGAAAAAGGCGGGGGGCTCCTACGAGCAGTACTTC. Translation gives CASSKVAKKAGGSYEQYF.

The chain uses TRBV28 and TRBJ2-7; 7 positions match TRBD2. The length of the CDR3 is 13 residues. The J segment lost 2 bases and the V segment lost 3 bases, leaving 1 base of the junction unmatched. Germline V CDR1 and CDR2: MDHEN, SYDVKM. The CDR3 nucleotides are TGTGCCAGCAGTTTTCGGGGGGCCTACGAGCAGTACTTC. It encodes CASSFRGAYEQYF.

V and J are TRBV27 and TRBJ2-7, with TRBD2 matching 11 bases. Per the germline V gene, CDR1 is MNHEY and CDR2 is SMNVEV (reference sequence). The V and J ends lost 0 bases and 8 bases, in that order; junction bases with no gene match: 15. The CDR3 is 18 residues long. In nucleotides, the CDR3 is TGTGCCAGCAGTTTATCCGCCGGGACTAGCGGACCGAGGACGCAGCAGTACTTC. It specifies CASSLSAGTSGPRTQQYF.

The chain uses TRBV4-3 and TRBJ2-3, with TRBD2 matching 10 bases. V lost 4 bases, J lost 6 bases, and 7 bases stayed unmatched. This CDR3 comprises 15 residues. Germline V gene lookup returns CDR1 LGHNA and CDR2 YSLEER. CDR3 sequence reads: CASSLSSGSRDTQYF. CDR3 DNA sequence: TGCGCCAGCAGCCTTTCTAGCGGGAGTAGGGATACGCAGTATTTT.

This chain connects TRBV12-5 to TRBJ1-5; D call uncertain. Trimming left V 0 bases short and J 11 bases short, with 11 bases between. The CDR3 extends over 13 amino acids. Per the germline V gene, CDR1 is LGHNT and CDR2 is FRNRAP. The CDR3 here is CASGLVPQQTQHF. The DNA of the CDR3 is TGTGCTAGTGGTTTGGTACCCCAACAGACCCAGCATTTT.

In this sample, this clone turned up a few times. The rearrangement joins TRBV15 to TRBJ2-1; the match to TRBD2 covers 10 bases. Germline values: CDR1 LNHNV, CDR2 YYDKDF (reference sequence). Trimming at V came to 2 bases and at J to 8 bases, leaving 9 bases not matched to a gene. This CDR3 region has 16 residues. The CDR3, as DNA: TGTGCCACCAGCAGATCCAAAGGGCTAGCGGGAGATGAGCAGTTCTTC. Translating it yields CATSRSKGLAGDEQFF.

This clone was found a few times. The V gene is TRBV7-2, the J gene TRBJ2-2, with a possible D match to TRBD2 (6 bases). The CDR3 loop spans 14 amino acids. The V gene's germline CDR1 is SGHTA and CDR2 FQGNSA. V was pared by 2 bases and J by 7 bases, with 11 bases between. CDR3 sequence reads: CASSLSGWGGELFF. In DNA form, the CDR3 reads TGTGCCAGCAGCTTAAGCGGGTGGGGCGGGGAGCTGTTTTTT.

The V and J genes are TRBV5-1 and TRBJ1-5, with D uncertain. Germline lookup yields CDR1 SGHRS and CDR2 YFSETQ. The CDR3 extends over 13 amino acids. V was trimmed by 3 bases and J by 5 bases, leaving 9 bases between them. The DNA of the CDR3 is TGCGCCAGCAGCTCCGACGCGGATCAGCCCCAGCATTTT. It codes for CASSSDADQPQHF.

V and J are TRBV5-4 and TRBJ2-6, with 9 nucleotides matching TRBD1. After removal of 3 bases from V and 5 bases from J, the junction contained 15 bases not matched to a gene. Germline V gene sequence: CDR1 SGHNT, CDR2 YYREEE (reference sequence). The CDR3 totals 19 residues. The CDR3 region has the DNA TGTGCCAGCAGCTCCTTGGACAGGGGCCACCCTTACCGGGCCAACGTCCTGACTTTC. Protein product: CASSSLDRGHPYRANVLTF.

The rearrangement joins TRBV5-1 to TRBJ1-2; D perhaps matches TRBD1 (6 bases). This CDR3 spans 13 amino acids. CDR1 and CDR2 (germline): SGHRS, YFSETQ. Deletions cut 5 bases from V and 4 bases from J, with 12 bases between. DNA of the CDR3: TGCGCCAGCAGAGACTCGGACAGCTATGGCTACACCTTC. The encoded protein is CASRDSDSYGYTF.